One sample yielded the 18 T cell receptor beta chains listed below, sequenced in a study of cytomegalovirus exposure and HLA in healthy donors. Both 60 Vbeta primers and 13 Jbeta primers went into the PCR. Here immunoSEQ multiplex PCR was the method, and the copy in TCRdb shows in-frame clones only, minus some. The sample includes more than 90,000 clones, 82% of them seen just once. Sequenced material: PBMCs. Receptor source: a man aged 50 or older in good health and CMV-seronegative.

The chain links TRBV5-1 to TRBJ2-1, with TRBD2 matching 8 bases. Losses at the gene ends were 0 bases for V and 5 bases for J; bases not matched to a gene: 4. Germline V gene lookup returns CDR1 SGHRS and CDR2 YFSETQ. The CDR3 is made up of 15 amino acids. CDR3 residues: CASSLAVAGNNEQFF. CDR3 DNA: TGCGCCAGCAGCTTGGCGGTAGCGGGAAACAATGAGCAGTTCTTC.

This clone came up a few times. The V gene is TRBV19, the J gene TRBJ2-1; 12 bases map to TRBD1. Looked up from germline, CDR1 is LNHDA and CDR2 is SQIVND (reference sequence). This CDR3 has 13 residues. V dropped 3 bases and J dropped 13; count of bases not matched to a gene: 4. The CDR3 region has the DNA TGTGCCAGTAGTATCGGGACAGGGGGCGACCAGTTCTTC. It translates to CASSIGTGGDQFF. Filled out from reference TRBV19 and TRBJ2-1, the complete variable domain reads DGGITQSPKYLFRKEGQNVTLSCEQNLNHDAMYWYRQDPGQGLRLIYYSQIVNDFQKGDIAEGYSVSREKKESFPLTVTSAQKNPTAFYLCASSIGTGGDQFFGPGTRLTVL.

This chain uses TRBV2 with TRBJ1-4; D may be TRBD1 (6 bases). V was shortened by 10 bases and J by 3 bases, with 18 bases between the two germline ends. Germline CDR1 reads SNHLY; CDR2 reads FYNNEI. CDR3 length: 15 amino acids. CDR3 region: CATQGTAGANEKLFF. The CDR3 region has the DNA TGTGCCACCCAGGGGACCGCTGGAGCTAATGAAAAACTGTTTTTT.

The chain uses TRBV28 and TRBJ1-5; no firm D call. V shed 3 bases and J shed 7 bases, with 16 bases lying between them. The CDR3 covers 15 residues. The germline V gene has CDR1 MDHEN and CDR2 SYDVKM. The CDR3 loop is CASSLGSGFRQPQHF. CDR3 DNA sequence: TGTGCCAGCAGTTTGGGTTCCGGGTTTCGCCAGCCCCAGCATTTT.

This chain links TRBV28 with TRBJ1-4; D is uncertain. CDR1 and CDR2 (germline): MDHEN, SYDVKM. With 4 bases removed from V and 0 bases from J, the gap between germline ends came to 6 bases. CDR3 length: 14 amino acids. DNA for the CDR3: TGTGCCAGCAGTTCGGTCGCAACTAATGAAAAACTGTTTTTT. This codes for CASSSVATNEKLFF. Variable domain in full (rest from reference TRBV28 and TRBJ1-4): DVKVTQSSRYLVKRTGEKVFLECVQDMDHENMFWYRQDPGLGLRLIYFSYDVKMKEKGDIPEGYSVSREKKERFSLILESASTNQTSMYLCASSSVATNEKLFFGSGTQLSVL.

This clone was observed a few times. J is TRBJ2-3 and V is TRBV2, with D maybe TRBD1 (5 bases). Germline values: CDR1 SNHLY, CDR2 FYNNEI. V shed 2 bases and J shed 4 bases, with 10 bases lying between them. The CDR3 totals 14 residues. The CDR3 sequence is CASSEQGNSDTQYF. The CDR3 DNA reads TGTGCCAGCAGTGAACAGGGTAACTCAGATACGCAGTATTTT. Complete variable domain (other parts from reference TRBV2 and TRBJ2-3): EPEVTQTPSHQVTQMGQEVILRCVPISNHLYFYWYRQILGQKVEFLVSFYNNEISEKSEIFDDQFSVERPDGSNFTLKIRSTKLEDSAMYFCASSEQGNSDTQYFGPGTRLTVL.

The sample holds a few counts of this clone. The chain joins TRBV27 to TRBJ2-7; D perhaps matches TRBD2 (6 bases). Germline CDR1 and CDR2: MNHEY and SMNVEV (reference sequence). Trimming stripped 3 bases from V and 3 bases from J, with 18 bases between. The CDR3 consists of 16 residues. Here the CDR3 DNA reads TGTGCCAGCAGTTTTAGGAGGGGAGGACGTATCTACGAGCAGTACTTC. As protein: CASSFRRGGRIYEQYF.

The DNA of the CDR3 is TGTGCCAGCAGCGTAAGCGGGAGGGAGACAGATACGCAGTATTTT. Its translation is CASSVSGRETDTQYF. The chain is built from TRBV9 and TRBJ2-3, with 10 bases identical to TRBD2. The germline V gene encodes CDR1 SGDLS and CDR2 YYNGEE. V lost 1 base, J lost 3 bases, and 2 bases stayed unmatched. The CDR3 loop spans 15 amino acids.

The V and J genes are TRBV4-1 and TRBJ1-4, with 10 bases aligning to TRBD1. Germline V gene sequence: CDR1 MGHRA, CDR2 YSYEKL. The CDR3 has 17 residues. The trim removed 2 bases at V and 6 bases at J, leaving 9 bases unmatched. The CDR3 sequence: CASSQKYGGTGDEKLFF. DNA for the CDR3: TGCGCCAGCAGCCAAAAATATGGAGGGACAGGGGATGAAAAACTGTTTTTT.

Worth noting for this clone: Within the sample, other DNA sequences also encode this same CDR3. This chain connects TRBV5-1 to TRBJ1-5; a weak D match, TRBD1 (5 bases). V was trimmed by 0 bases and J by 0 bases, leaving 7 bases between them. The CDR3 contains 15 residues. Germline CDR1 SGHRS, CDR2 YFSETQ. The DNA for the CDR3 is TGCGCCAGCAGCTTGGGACAGTCTAGCAATCAGCCCCAGCATTTT. Translation gives CASSLGQSSNQPQHF.

With respect to this clone: Within the sample, other DNA sequences also encode this same CDR3. This rearrangement joins TRBV7-3 to TRBJ2-7; D is undetermined. Germline loops: CDR1 SGHTA, CDR2 FQGTGA. This CDR3 contains 13 residues. The V gene lost 3 bases and the J gene lost 3 bases, with 9 bases spanning the gap. CDR3: CASSLSAGYEQYF. DNA for the CDR3: TGTGCCAGCAGCTTGTCCGCAGGCTACGAGCAGTACTTC.

The gene calls are TRBV11-2 and TRBJ1-1, with 9 bases identical to TRBD1. The V and J ends lost 2 bases and 5 bases, in that order; junction bases with no gene match: 3. From germline, CDR1 is SGHAT and CDR2 FQNNGV. The CDR3 sequence is 14 residues long. CDR3 amino acids: CASSLLTGGTEAFF. CDR3 sequence (DNA): TGTGCCAGCAGCTTACTGACAGGGGGGACTGAAGCTTTCTTT.

This clone was seen once. The chain recombines TRBV19 with TRBJ2-1; TRBD2 matches 13 bases. Germline CDR1 and CDR2: LNHDA and SQIVND (reference sequence). The CDR3 consists of 20 residues. V dropped 4 bases and J dropped 5; count of bases not matched to a gene: 17. The CDR3, as DNA: TGTGCCAGTAGTACCGGACTAGCGGGGGCGTTTTTGCGGGGCAACAATGAGCAGTTCTTC. Amino acid sequence: CASSTGLAGAFLRGNNEQFF.

This clone appeared once. The V and J genes are TRBV15 and TRBJ2-5; 9 bases align to TRBD2. Trimming removed 3 bases from V and 4 bases from J; junction bases left unmatched: 3. Germline lookup yields CDR1 LNHNV and CDR2 YYDKDF (reference sequence). CDR3 length equals 14 residues. This CDR3 is CATSRLAGTETQYF. In DNA form, the CDR3 reads TGTGCCACCAGCAGGCTAGCGGGAACAGAGACCCAGTACTTC.

The chain has TRBV4-1 and TRBJ2-7; no clear D. The CDR3 has 13 residues. V was cut by 1 base and J by 7 bases, with 11 bases left in between. In germline, CDR1 is MGHRA, CDR2 YSYEKL. In nucleotides, the CDR3 is TGCGCCAGCAGCCAAGGTGAGAGAGAAGAGCAGTACTTC. Protein sequence: CASSQGEREEQYF.

The chain links TRBV19 to TRBJ2-1, with TRBD2 identical over 9 bases. Per germline, CDR1 LNHDA and CDR2 SQIVND (reference sequence). This CDR3 region has 16 residues. V lost 6 bases to trimming and J lost 1 base; unmatched junction nucleotides: 7. CDR3 sequence: CASSDLAGLSYNEQFF. CDR3 coding DNA: TGTGCCAGTAGCGACCTAGCGGGATTATCCTACAATGAGCAGTTCTTC.

The chain has TRBV5-4 and TRBJ1-1, with D hard to call. Trimming left V 4 bases short and J 5 bases short, with 18 bases between. Per germline, CDR1 SGHNT and CDR2 YYREEE (reference sequence). The CDR3 loop spans 15 amino acids. CDR3 DNA: TGTGCCAGCAGCCCCCCGACCCTACACGGGACTGAAGCTTTCTTT. Its translation: CASSPPTLHGTEAFF.

This clone was detected a few times. V usage is TRBV4-1 and J usage is TRBJ2-3; 9 bases map to TRBD2. The CDR3 spans 17 residues. Looked up from germline, CDR1 is MGHRA and CDR2 is YSYEKL. Germline trimming cut 0 bases from V and 5 bases from J; bases unmatched to any gene: 9. The CDR3 loop is CASSQEWASGIGDTQYF. In nucleotides, the CDR3 is TGCGCCAGCAGCCAAGAGTGGGCTAGCGGGATTGGAGATACGCAGTATTTT.